The sequence of this T cell receptor (beta chain) was determined in a study of blood T cell repertoires in COVID-19 (dated by TCRdb to about 2020). About the full investigation: Collaborator samples came from the United States, Italy and Spain and covered acute and convalescent phases of COVID-19. The prospective study material was composed of cDNA or gDNA derived from T cells, B-cell-depleted T cells, or PBMCs. The dataset comprised deeply sampled blood TCRbeta repertoires from subjects exposed to, actively infected with, or recovered from COVID-19. Samples came from the ongoing ImmuneRACE study (first 160 participants) plus 1,254 subjects from 6 global collaborators. Sample metadata almost always included a de-identified subject ID, COVID-19 status, age in years and sex. Where available, HLA class I and class II types were obtained from metadata supplied by the sample provider rather than from assay-based typing. The repertoires were released in a freely available public database intended as a resource for research on the immune response to SARS-CoV-2. Points the paper makes about the study in general: The quantity of clinical and demographic metadata differed by source and by participant and was supplied without curation.

Turning to this clone: Its specific antigen is unknown. Base qualities were left out, and no much larger clone turns up one base away.

From cysteine to phenylalanine, the CDR3 is 21 amino acids long. The sequence is cut down to CDR3 DNA, 63 bases in frame from base 1. Ends trimmed: V by 4 bases, J by 4 bases; bases unmatched to a gene: 24. According to the germline V gene, CDR1 reads SGHTA and CDR2 reads FQGTGA. In Seattle, one collaborating source enrolled patients while the infection was active and tracked those patients longitudinally over the course of disease. Collaborating institutions collected whole blood in K2EDTA tubes following their own protocols. For TCRbeta analysis, collaborators shipped samples in one of three forms: frozen whole blood, isolated PBMCs, or DNA extracted from either of those sample types. TCRbeta CDR3 regions were amplified from genomic DNA using the immunoSEQ Assay, a bias-controlled multiplex PCR. The original methods were these. Nucleated cell counts per sample were estimated from amplification of reference gene primers within the assay. To quantify the absolute abundance of each unique TCRbeta CDR3 rearrangement, sequence reads were collapsed and filtered. For each sample, productive Simpson clonality was calculated by taking the square root of Simpson's diversity index across productive rearrangements. This immuneACCESS table, as held by TCRdb, lists in-frame sequences with V and J called but not all clones. Of the missing ones, under half trace to an unresolved V gene in checked studies; the others have no known cause. V, J and clone size are those of that table, while D and trimming were read from the DNA. Here the sample has 200,000 to 250,000 clones; approximately 85% occur a single time. The top ten clonotypes cover approximately 5% of the sample.

The sequenced sample consisted of peripheral blood. The V and J segments used are TRBV7-3 and TRBJ2-1; 8 bases in the junction line up with TRBD2. This clonotype was sampled from a woman in her 70s with COVID-19, enrolled during active disease. For the CDR3, the sequence is CASSSHPQRESRGGIYNEQFF. The DNA sequence reads TGTGCCAGCAGCTCCCACCCCCAGCGGGAGAGCCGAGGAGGGATATACAATGAGCAGTTCTTC.